Following are 28 T cell receptor beta chains from one sample sequenced in a study of cytomegalovirus exposure and HLA in healthy donors. PCR used 60 Vbeta primers and 13 Jbeta primers. Some clones are missing from TCRdb's copy, which holds only in-frame ones; the method was immunoSEQ multiplex PCR. The sample features about 140,000 clones, with roughly 2% in its top ten. The sequencing sample was made of PBMCs. Receptor source: a woman aged 18 to 35 in good health and CMV-seronegative.

The chain carries TRBV6-1 and TRBJ2-4; D possibly corresponds to TRBD1 (5 bases). V gave up 6 bases and J gave up 2 bases, with 8 bases separating them. CDR1 and CDR2 (germline): MNHNS, SASEGT. The length of the CDR3 is 13 residues. CDR3 amino acids: CASRPGSKNIQYF. CDR3 sequence (DNA): TGTGCCAGCAGGCCAGGGTCCAAAAACATTCAGTACTTC.

The chain joins TRBV29-1 to TRBJ2-3; no clear D gene. V lost 2 bases and J 2 bases, leaving 8 bases between the germline ends. The germline V gene encodes CDR1 SQVTM and CDR2 ANQGSEA. The CDR3 consists of 13 residues. The DNA for the CDR3 is TGCAGCGTTGAACGAGAACCCACAGATACGCAGTATTTT. It translates to CSVEREPTDTQYF.

The rearrangement links TRBV7-2 to TRBJ2-1, with 8 bases identical to TRBD2. Germline CDR1 is SGHTA and CDR2 is FQGNSA. The CDR3 spans 15 residues. Losses at the gene ends were 3 bases for V and 7 bases for J; bases not matched to a gene: 8. CDR3 bases: TGTGCCAGCAGCTTTGTCGTAGCGGGAATGAATGAGCAGTTCTTC. Translating gives CASSFVVAGMNEQFF.

The J gene is TRBJ1-5, the V gene TRBV6-5, with D perhaps matching TRBD1 (6 bases). The germline V gene encodes CDR1 MNHEY and CDR2 SVGAGI. V lost 2 bases, J lost 7 bases, and 9 bases lay in between. The CDR3 has 13 amino acids. The CDR3 sequence is CASSYADRQPQHF. DNA for the CDR3: TGTGCCAGCAGTTACGCGGACAGACAGCCCCAGCATTTT.

The chain joins TRBV11-3 to TRBJ2-1, with 12 bases identical to TRBD2. Losses at the gene ends were 1 base for V and 7 bases for J; bases not matched to a gene: 8. Germline values: CDR1 SGHNT, CDR2 YENEEA. The CDR3 has 17 residues. CDR3 in DNA: TGTGCCAGCAGCTTAGTAGCTAGCGGGAGGGCCGGTAATGAGCAGTTCTTC. This encodes CASSLVASGRAGNEQFF.

The chain links TRBV29-1 to TRBJ2-5, with D perhaps matching TRBD1 (6 bases). The V end lost 4 bases, the J end lost 2 bases, and 11 bases lay between the germline ends. Germline CDR1 is SQVTM and CDR2 is ANQGSEA. The CDR3 has 13 residues. CDR3 region: CSVVAQGQETQYF. CDR3 nucleotides: TGCAGCGTTGTCGCACAGGGACAAGAGACCCAGTACTTC.

The CDR3 protein is CATEGASRDGYTF. The CDR3, as DNA: TGTGCCACCGAGGGGGCGTCAAGGGATGGCTACACCTTC. This chain joins TRBV13 and TRBJ1-2; 7 bases map to TRBD1. The V segment lost 10 bases and the J segment 6 bases; nucleotides outside the gene matches: 11. The CDR3 is 13 amino acids. CDR1 and CDR2 (germline): PRHDT, FYEKMQ (reference sequence).

The CDR3 nucleotides read TGTGCCAGCAGTGAACAGGGGGCGAAGCAGTACTTC. This translates into CASSEQGAKQYF. This chain joins TRBV25-1 and TRBJ2-7, with TRBD1 identical over 8 bases. V was clipped by 2 bases and J by 8 bases; unmatched bases: 2. Looked up from germline, CDR1 is MGHDK and CDR2 is SYGVNS. The CDR3 is 12 amino acids.

This chain links TRBV5-4 with TRBJ1-5; D is perhaps TRBD1 (5 bases). CDR1 is SGHNT, CDR2 YYREEE, per germline (reference sequence). Trimming left V 3 bases short and J 0 bases short, with 16 bases between. This CDR3 has 17 amino acids. In nucleotides, the CDR3 is TGTGCCAGCAGCTCCGGGACGGGAGTTTTTAGCAATCAGCCCCAGCATTTT. This gives the protein CASSSGTGVFSNQPQHF.

V usage is TRBV5-1 and J usage is TRBJ2-2; D is perhaps TRBD2 (6 bases). The V and J ends lost 1 base and 5 bases respectively, with 12 bases between them. Germline V gives CDR1 SGHRS, CDR2 YFSETQ. The CDR3 runs 15 residues. CDR3 bases: TGCGCCAGCAGCTTGCAAACTAGCAGTACCGGGGAGCTGTTTTTT. This gives the protein CASSLQTSSTGELFF. Together with reference TRBV5-1 and TRBJ2-2, the CDR3 gives the full variable domain: KAGVTQTPRYLIKTRGQQVTLSCSPISGHRSVSWYQQTPGQGLQFLFEYFSETQRNKGNFPGRFSGRQFSNSRSEMNVSTLELGDSALYLCASSLQTSSTGELFFGEGSRLTVL.

In the case of this clone: The same CDR3 also results from other DNA sequences found in this sample. V gene TRBV27 combines with J gene TRBJ1-6; D not certain. The CDR3 contains 12 residues. Germline-derived CDR1 and CDR2 are MNHEY and SMNVEV (reference sequence). Trimming took off 5 bases at V and 6 bases at J, with 5 bases between the two ends. Here the CDR3 reads CASSPINSPLHF. DNA for the CDR3: TGTGCCAGCAGTCCAATTAATTCACCCCTCCACTTT.

This chain links TRBV30 with TRBJ1-1, with D perhaps matching TRBD1 (5 bases). Germline V gene lookup returns CDR1 GTSNPN and CDR2 SVGIG (reference sequence). The length of the CDR3 is 12 residues. The germline V and J ends were trimmed by 1 base and 5 bases, with 8 bases remaining between them. The DNA for the CDR3 is TGTGCCTGGAGTGGGGGCCGGACTGAAGCTTTCTTT. It is translated as CAWSGGRTEAFF.

This chain joins TRBV5-4 and TRBJ1-1; 10 bases are a match to TRBD1. CDR3 length: 14 residues. CDR1 is SGHNT and CDR2 is YYREEE in the germline V gene (reference sequence). V shed 7 bases, J shed 5 bases, and the junction held 8 bases outside the gene matches. The CDR3 protein is CASGTGVRGTEAFF. In nucleotides, the CDR3 is TGTGCCAGCGGGACAGGGGTACGAGGGACTGAAGCTTTCTTT.

The V gene is TRBV4-1, the J gene TRBJ1-3, with D perhaps matching TRBD1 (6 bases). Deletions cut 1 base from V and 0 bases from J, with 13 bases between. This CDR3 region has 17 residues. In germline, CDR1 is MGHRA, CDR2 YSYEKL. This CDR3 reads CASSQGGGRSSGNTIYF. CDR3 in DNA: TGCGCCAGCAGCCAAGGTGGGGGCAGGAGCTCTGGAAACACCATATATTTT.

V gene TRBV19 combines with J gene TRBJ1-1, with D tentatively TRBD1 (5 bases). Trimming stripped 4 bases from V and 4 bases from J, with 10 bases between. This CDR3 has 13 residues. Germline CDR1 is LNHDA and CDR2 is SQIVND (reference sequence). Here the CDR3 DNA reads TGTGCCAGTAGTACCCAGGGCGGCACTGAAGCTTTCTTT. Encoded protein: CASSTQGGTEAFF.

The chain uses TRBV29-1 and TRBJ2-1; 10 bases agree with TRBD2. CDR1 SQVTM and CDR2 ANQGSEA come from the germline V gene. Trimming cost V 6 bases and J 9 bases; bases outside gene matches: 8. The CDR3 has 13 amino acids. CDR3 coding DNA: TGCAGCGTACGGGTAGGGACTAGCGTTGAGCAGTTCTTC. The encoded protein is CSVRVGTSVEQFF.

Concerning this clone itself: The same CDR3 can be traced to other DNA sequences in this sample. The V call is TRBV11-3, the J call TRBJ2-1; TRBD2 matches at 7 bases. Germline V gene sequence: CDR1 SGHNT, CDR2 YENEEA. Trimming cost V 1 base and J 1 base; bases outside gene matches: 4. The CDR3 extends over 16 amino acids. The CDR3 region has the DNA TGTGCCAGCAGCTTAGGGGCTAGCGGATCCTACAATGAGCAGTTCTTC. Translation: CASSLGASGSYNEQFF.

The V gene is TRBV5-1, the J gene TRBJ1-5; 7 nucleotides agree with TRBD1. V shed 4 bases, J shed 0 bases, and the junction held 4 bases outside the gene matches. CDR3 size: 15 residues. Germline CDR1 and CDR2: SGHRS and YFSETQ. Here the CDR3 reads CASSPGQDSNQPQHF. CDR3 coding DNA: TGCGCCAGCAGCCCCGGACAGGATAGCAATCAGCCCCAGCATTTT.

The chain joins TRBV29-1 to TRBJ1-2; D is unresolved. This CDR3 spans 14 amino acids. Trimming removed 1 base at V and 4 bases at J, with 13 bases between. CDR1 SQVTM and CDR2 ANQGSEA come from the germline V gene. CDR3 in amino acids: CSVEAVGVVYGYTF. Written as DNA, the CDR3 is TGCAGCGTTGAAGCGGTCGGGGTGGTCTATGGCTACACCTTC. The variable domain in full, with the rest retrieved from reference TRBV29-1 and TRBJ1-2, is SAVISQKPSRDICQRGTSLTIQCQVDSQVTMMFWYRQQPGQSLTLIATANQGSEATYESGFVIDKFPISRPNLTFSTLTVSNMSPEDSSIYLCSVEAVGVVYGYTFGSGTRLTVV.

CDR3 residues: CASSVGGGTSPADTQYF. CDR3 nucleotides: TGTGCCAGCAGCGTAGGAGGTGGGACTAGCCCAGCAGATACGCAGTATTTT. J is TRBJ2-3 and V is TRBV9; 9 nucleotides align to TRBD2. J was trimmed by 4 bases and V by 0 bases; bases with no gene match: 9. The CDR3 has 17 amino acids. Per germline, CDR1 SGDLS and CDR2 YYNGEE.

On this clone: This is likely a read error, given that the CDR3 carries no conserved phenylalanine or tryptophan at its end. The rearrangement uses TRBV18 and TRBJ1-3; the D is unclear. The CDR3 runs 12 residues. CDR1 and CDR2 from the germline V gene are KGHSH and LQKENI. The V gene lost 2 bases and the J gene lost 5 bases, with 4 bases spanning the gap. The CDR3 here is CASSPTRNTIYS. CDR3 in DNA: TGTGCCAGCTCACCAACCCGAAACACCATATATTCT.

The chain carries TRBV18 and TRBJ2-7; D perhaps matches TRBD2 (5 bases). The CDR3 sequence is 15 residues long. Germline V gene data show CDR1 as KGHSH and CDR2 as LQKENI. Trimming shortened V by 1 base and J by 1 base, and 11 bases separated the two germline ends. The CDR3 here is CASSPQNSGSYEQYF. The CDR3 DNA reads as TGTGCCAGCTCACCACAGAATTCGGGGTCCTACGAGCAGTACTTC.

For this clone: At one of its ends the junction is not consistent with the germline gene, which may arise from a read error. The chain links TRBV19 to TRBJ1-5, with TRBD1 matching over 7 bases. Per germline, CDR1 LNHDA and CDR2 SQIVND (reference sequence). The CDR3 sequence is 16 residues long. CDR3 sequence: CASNKQGMGSDQPQHF. CDR3 coding DNA: TGTGCCAGCAACAAACAGGGGATGGGTAGCGATCAGCCCCAGCATTTT. Based on the CDR3 plus reference TRBV19 and TRBJ1-5, the full variable domain is DGGITQSPKYLFRKEGQNVTLSCEQNLNHDAMYWYRQDPGQGLRLIYYSQIVNDFQKGDIAEGYSVSREKKESFPLTVTSAQKNPTAFYLCASNKQGMGSDQPQHFGDGTRLSIL.

The chain combines TRBV21-1 with TRBJ1-4; the table gives TRBD1 as D, unverified against the DNA. TRBV21-1 is an annotated pseudogene. This CDR3 comprises 15 residues. The CDR3 DNA reads as TGTGCCAGCAGCCCCTGGGACAGGGGGCGAGAAAAACTGTTTTTT. Amino acid sequence: CASSPWDRGREKLFF.

This chain links TRBV19 with TRBJ1-6; D might be TRBD1 (5 bases). Trimming cost V 5 bases and J 7 bases, with 15 bases left between them. The CDR3 sequence is 15 residues long. Germline V lookup: CDR1 LNHDA, CDR2 SQIVND (reference sequence). In DNA, the CDR3 is TGTGCCAGTAGTCATGGGGCCTTGGGGAATTCACCCCTCCACTTT. As protein: CASSHGALGNSPLHF. The full variable domain, rest sourced from reference TRBV19 and TRBJ1-6, is DGGITQSPKYLFRKEGQNVTLSCEQNLNHDAMYWYRQDPGQGLRLIYYSQIVNDFQKGDIAEGYSVSREKKESFPLTVTSAQKNPTAFYLCASSHGALGNSPLHFGNGTRLTVT.

The chain has TRBV25-1 and TRBJ2-5; 9 nucleotides line up with TRBD1. Trimming took 5 bases from V and 4 from J; bases not matched to a gene: 8. This CDR3 comprises 15 residues. In germline, CDR1 is MGHDK, CDR2 SYGVNS. The CDR3 DNA sequence: TGTGCCAGCAGTAAGCACAGGGGGCATGGAGAGACCCAGTACTTC. Translating gives CASSKHRGHGETQYF.

Of note for this clone: At one of its ends the junction is not consistent with the germline gene, which may arise from a read error. CDR3 nucleotides: TGTGCCAGCAGTACGGCAGGGTCTGGAAACACCATGTATTTT. It yields the protein CASSTAGSGNTMYF. V gene TRBV6-5 combines with J gene TRBJ1-3, with D possibly matching TRBD1 (5 bases). The CDR3 spans 14 residues. Germline loops: CDR1 MNHEY, CDR2 SVGAGI.

The genes are TRBV6-5 and TRBJ1-2; TRBD1 matches at 8 bases. Germline V gives CDR1 MNHEY, CDR2 SVGAGI. The CDR3 has 13 amino acids. The trim removed 6 bases at V and 9 bases at J, leaving 9 bases unmatched. For the CDR3, the DNA is TGTGCCAGCAGCCCAACGGCAGGGGGCCGCTACACCTTC. Translated: CASSPTAGGRYTF.